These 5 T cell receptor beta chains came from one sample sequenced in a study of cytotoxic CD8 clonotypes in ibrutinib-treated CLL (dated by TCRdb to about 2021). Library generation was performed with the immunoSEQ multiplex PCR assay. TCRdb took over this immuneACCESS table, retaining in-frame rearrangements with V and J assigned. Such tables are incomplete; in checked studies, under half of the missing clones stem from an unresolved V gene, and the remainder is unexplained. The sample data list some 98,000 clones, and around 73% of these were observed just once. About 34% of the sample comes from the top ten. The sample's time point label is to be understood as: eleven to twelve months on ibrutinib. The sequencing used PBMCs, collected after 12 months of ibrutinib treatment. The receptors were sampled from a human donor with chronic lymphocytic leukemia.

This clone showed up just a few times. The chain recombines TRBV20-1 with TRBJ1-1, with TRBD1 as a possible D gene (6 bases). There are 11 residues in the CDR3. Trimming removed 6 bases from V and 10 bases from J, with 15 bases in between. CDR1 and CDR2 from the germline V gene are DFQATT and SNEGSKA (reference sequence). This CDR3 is CSADPGEVAFF. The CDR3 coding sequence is TGCAGTGCGGACCCAGGGGAAGTAGCTTTCTTT.

The CDR3 DNA reads as TGTGCCAGTAGGAACAGTGCTAACTATGGCTACACCTTC. Translated, it gives CASRNSANYGYTF. The chain combines TRBV19 with TRBJ1-2, with unresolved D. CDR3 size: 13 residues. The germline gives CDR1 LNHDA, CDR2 SQIVND (reference sequence). The V end lost 6 bases, the J end lost 0 bases, and 8 bases lay between the germline ends.

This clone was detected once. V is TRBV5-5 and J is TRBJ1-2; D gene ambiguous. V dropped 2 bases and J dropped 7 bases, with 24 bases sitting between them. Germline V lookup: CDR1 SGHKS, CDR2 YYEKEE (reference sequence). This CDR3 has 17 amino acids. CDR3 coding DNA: TGTGCCAGCAGCTTAACCCTCGGGCGAAGGGAAGGAGGTGGCTACACCTTC. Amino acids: CASSLTLGRREGGGYTF.

The CDR3 DNA reads as TGTGCCAGCAGCGTAGACGGCGGCCAAGAGACCCAGTACTTC. Its protein is CASSVDGGQETQYF. The chain employs TRBV9 and TRBJ2-5, with D hard to call. The germline V gene has CDR1 SGDLS and CDR2 YYNGEE. The CDR3 is 14 residues long. The germline V and J ends were trimmed by 0 bases and 1 base, with 7 bases remaining between them.

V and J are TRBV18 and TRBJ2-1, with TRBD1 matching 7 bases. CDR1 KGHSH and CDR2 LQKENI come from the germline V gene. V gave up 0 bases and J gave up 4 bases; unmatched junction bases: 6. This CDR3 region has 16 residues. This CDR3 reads CASSPPLQGVYNEQFF. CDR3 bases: TGTGCCAGCTCACCACCTCTCCAGGGGGTATACAATGAGCAGTTCTTC.